This TCR beta chain was recovered during a study of cytomegalovirus exposure and HLA in healthy donors. Study findings and constraints: In a later analysis, common viral pathogens appeared linked to several of the most significant clusters. A later look showed TCR association rates differing by HLA locus, highest for DRB1 and lowest for HLA-C.

CDR3 length equals 15 residues. The V gene's germline CDR1 is LNHNV and CDR2 YYDKDF (reference sequence). After removal of 0 bases from V and 10 bases from J, the junction contained 6 bases not matched to a gene. Details on this clone: Its specificity is not known.

PCR amplification relied on 60 Vbeta primers (plus 13 Jbeta primers). The method was immunoSEQ multiplex PCR; TCRdb's version includes in-frame clones alone and lacks a portion of them. Here the sample spans about 260,000 clones, 84% being singletons. This sequence was found in a woman aged 40-49 years in good health and CMV-seropositive. Input material: PBMCs. This chain joins TRBV15 and TRBJ2-1; TRBD2 aligns across 10 bases. The CDR3: CATSRDRLAGGEQFF. For the CDR3, the DNA is TGTGCCACCAGCAGAGATCGGTTAGCGGGAGGAGAGCAGTTCTTC.